This is a list of T cell receptor beta chains from one sample in a study of T-cell reconstitution after alpha-beta-depleted transplantation in children. TCRdb reanalysed the PCR reads using MiXCR and keeps one entry per CDR3 protein. The table shows about 290,000 distinct CDR3 sequences, with around a tenth occurring only once. The specimen was PBMCs, collected before TCRalphabeta/CD19-depleted stem cell transplant. These receptors originate from a boy younger than two with acute myeloid leukemia, due to receive a stem cell transplant. The CDR3 runs from the conserved cysteine through the conserved F or W. D genes are given only for firm matches. Clone size, where shown, is once, few, many, or a class for clones that have expanded.

TRBV11-2,NA,TRBJ2-3,many,CASSLTGFDTQYF,TGTGCCAGCAGCTTAACCGGGTTCGATACGCAGTATTTT
TRBV12-3/TRBV12-4,NA,TRBJ1-1,few,CASSLSSVTEAFF,TGTGCCAGCAGTTTAAGCTCGGTGACTGAAGCTTTCTTT
TRBV7-9,NA,TRBJ2-3,many,CASSLDSDTQYF,TGTGCCAGCAGCTTAGACAGCGATACGCAGTATTTT
TRBV7-2,NA,TRBJ2-2,many,CASSALWGTGELFF,TGTGCCAGCAGCGCGCTTTGGGGCACCGGGGAGCTGTTTTTT
TRBV12-2,NA,TRBJ2-7,NA,CASRFHRLAGSSYEQYF,TGTGCAAGTCGCTTCCACCGACTAGCGGGGAGCTCCTACGAGCAGTACTTC
TRBV12-3/TRBV12-4,NA,TRBJ2-2,NA,CASSPVGPTGELFF,TGTGCCAGCAGTCCCGTGGGCCCAACCGGGGAGCTGTTTTTT
TRBV7-2,NA,TRBJ2-2,many,CASLALGGELFF,TGTGCCAGCCTCGCCTTAGGGGGGGAGCTGTTTTTT
TRBV5-1,TRBD2,TRBJ2-3,many,CASSSRTSVGTDTQYF,TGCGCCAGCAGCTCCCGGACTAGCGTGGGCACAGATACGCAGTATTTT
TRBV5-6,NA,TRBJ1-2,few,CASSLVSGTEYGYTF,TGTGCCAGCAGCTTGGTGTCGGGTACGGAGTATGGCTACACCTTC
TRBV7-2,NA,TRBJ2-3,many,CASSLIAESLTDTQYF,TGTGCCAGCAGCTTAATAGCGGAGTCCCTCACAGATACGCAGTATTTT
TRBV5-1,NA,TRBJ2-7,NA,CASSLARTVSYEQYF,TGCGCCAGCAGCTTGGCCAGGACAGTCTCCTACGAGCAGTACTTC
TRBV5-1,TRBD2,TRBJ2-5,few,CASSLRLAGGRRSETQYF,TGCGCCAGCAGCCTACGACTAGCGGGGGGGCGGAGGTCGGAGACCCAGTACTTC
TRBV12-3/TRBV12-4,NA,TRBJ2-5,few,CASIGSGTQYF,TGTGCCAGCATTGGATCAGGGACCCAGTACTTC
TRBV3-1,TRBD1,TRBJ1-1,few,CASSQFAGTGENTEAFF,TGTGCCAGCAGCCAGTTCGCCGGGACAGGGGAGAACACTGAAGCTTTCTTT
TRBV21-1,NA,TRBJ2-2,many,CASSKGHRGLNTGELFF,TGTGCCAGCAGCAAAGGGCACAGGGGCCTTAACACCGGGGAGCTGTTTTTT
TRBV5-1,TRBD1,TRBJ2-6,NA,CASSYAPDRGRFLDSGANVLTF,TGCGCCAGCAGCTATGCCCCCGACAGGGGGCGCTTCTTGGACTCTGGGGCCAACGTCCTGACTTTC
TRBV7-9,TRBD1,TRBJ2-7,many,CASSLRGQGAREQYF,TGTGCCAGCAGCTTACGAGGACAGGGGGCGCGCGAGCAGTACTTC
TRBV5-1,NA,TRBJ1-1,many,CASRQGRGTEAFF,TGCGCCAGCAGACAGGGACGTGGAACTGAAGCTTTCTTT
TRBV7-6,TRBD2,TRBJ2-7,NA,CASSLTLAGLSGDGQYF,TGTGCCAGCAGCTTAACTCTAGCGGGTCTGTCTGGAGATGGGCAGTACTTC
TRBV6-2/TRBV6-3,TRBD1,TRBJ1-1,few,CASRRQGTKTEAFF,TGTGCCAGCAGGCGACAGGGAACCAAAACTGAAGCTTTCTTT
TRBV20-1,TRBD1,TRBJ2-7,many,CSARGQGVYEQYF,TGCAGTGCTAGGGGACAGGGGGTCTACGAGCAGTACTTC
TRBV6-1,NA,TRBJ2-7,many,CASLQGPLLYEQYF,TGTGCCAGTTTACAGGGCCCCCTACTCTACGAGCAGTACTTC
TRBV11-2,TRBD2,TRBJ2-1,many,CASSRGLAGSSGNNEQFF,TGTGCCAGCAGCCGGGGACTAGCGGGGTCCTCCGGAAACAATGAGCAGTTCTTC
TRBV24-1,TRBD1,TRBJ2-5,many,CATSEYGTAQETQYF,TGTGCCACCAGTGAGTATGGGACAGCTCAAGAGACCCAGTACTTC
TRBV7-8,NA,TRBJ2-7,many,CASSLREGSSYEQYF,TGTGCCAGCAGCTTAAGAGAGGGGAGCTCCTACGAGCAGTACTTC
TRBV9,NA,TRBJ2-1,many,CASSRVPVGYNEQFF,TGTGCCAGCAGCCGCGTCCCCGTAGGGTACAATGAGCAGTTCTTC
TRBV19,NA,TRBJ1-5,many,CASSIEGSRNQPQHF,TGTGCCAGTAGTATAGAAGGAAGCCGCAATCAGCCCCAGCATTTT
TRBV7-9,NA,TRBJ2-1,NA,CASSLVNSRAAIRFF,TGTGCCAGCAGCTTAGTTAACTCGCGAGCCGCCATTAGGTTCTTC
TRBV7-2,TRBD2,TRBJ2-5,many,CASSLGGGSQETQYF,TGTGCCAGCAGCTTAGGCGGGGGGTCGCAAGAGACCCAGTACTTC
TRBV5-8,TRBD2,TRBJ2-1,many,CASSLGGLAGVGEQFF,TGTGCCAGCAGCTTGGGGGGACTAGCGGGAGTCGGGGAGCAGTTCTTC
TRBV7-3,TRBD2,TRBJ2-1,many,CASSAGLAGRNEQFF,TGTGCCAGCAGCGCGGGACTAGCGGGGCGCAATGAGCAGTTCTTC
TRBV25-1,TRBD2,TRBJ2-7,many,CASSFGTSGYEQYF,TGTGCCAGCAGTTTCGGGACTAGCGGTTACGAGCAGTACTTC
TRBV5-4,NA,TRBJ2-1,few,CASSSPGASYNEQFF,TGTGCCAGCAGCTCCCCGGGGGCCTCCTACAATGAGCAGTTCTTC
TRBV14,NA,TRBJ1-6,NA,CASSQGLARAFNSPLHF,TGTGCCAGCAGCCAAGGGCTTGCGAGGGCCTTTAATTCACCCCTCCACTTT
TRBV29-1,TRBD1,TRBJ2-3,NA,CSVVTGGAPGTQYF,TGCAGCGTTGTGACAGGGGGTGCCCCGGGGACGCAGTATTTT
TRBV3-1,TRBD1,TRBJ1-5,many,CASTQGADQPQHF,TGTGCCAGCACACAGGGGGCGGACCAGCCCCAGCATTTT
TRBV28,NA,TRBJ2-7,many,CASRRDGSYEQYF,TGTGCCAGCAGAAGGGACGGCTCCTACGAGCAGTACTTC
TRBV5-1,NA,TRBJ2-7,many,CASSLEPLHEQYF,TGCGCCAGCAGCTTGGAGCCTCTTCACGAGCAGTACTTC
TRBV12-5,NA,TRBJ1-1,many,CASGLSPRTGRVEAFF,TGTGCTAGTGGTTTGTCCCCACGCACAGGTAGGGTTGAAGCTTTCTTT
TRBV14,NA,TRBJ1-1,many,CASSQVRGRTEAFF,TGTGCCAGCAGCCAAGTTAGGGGAAGGACTGAAGCTTTCTTT
TRBV18,NA,TRBJ2-7,many,CASSPGAIWYF,TGTGCCAGCTCACCAGGGGCCATCTGGTACTTC
TRBV9,TRBD1,TRBJ1-2,NA,CASSLLLGQAVYGYNF,TGTGCCAGCAGCCTCCTTCTGGGACAGGCCGTCTATGGCTACAACTTC
TRBV28,TRBD1,TRBJ1-1,many,CASSLPGTVTEAFF,TGTGCCAGCAGTTTACCCGGGACAGTCACTGAAGCTTTCTTT
TRBV6-5,NA,TRBJ1-5,many,CASSLRNNQPQHF,TGTGCCAGCAGTTTGAGAAACAATCAGCCCCAGCATTTT
TRBV12-3/TRBV12-4,TRBD1,TRBJ1-1,many,CASSPRQGGTEAFF,TGTGCCAGCAGTCCCAGACAGGGAGGAACTGAAGCTTTCTTT
TRBV27,TRBD1,TRBJ1-5,many,CASSFGTGGDQPQHF,TGTGCCAGCAGTTTTGGGACAGGCGGGGATCAGCCCCAGCATTTT
TRBV9,NA,TRBJ2-1,many,CASSVAGANNEQFF,TGTGCCAGCAGCGTAGCGGGGGCCAACAATGAGCAGTTCTTC
TRBV6-5,NA,TRBJ2-5,many,CASPYPGVETQYF,TGTGCCAGCCCTTACCCAGGGGTAGAGACCCAGTACTTC
TRBV12-3/TRBV12-4,TRBD1,TRBJ1-5,many,CASSPDRGRQPQHF,TGTGCCAGCAGCCCGGACAGGGGTAGGCAGCCCCAGCATTTT
TRBV7-2,NA,TRBJ2-7,few,CASSLGPGEAYEQYF,TGTGCCAGCAGCTTAGGACCGGGGGAGGCTTACGAGCAGTACTTC
TRBV25-1,NA,TRBJ2-4,many,CASSGTKAKNIQYF,TGTGCCAGCAGTGGAACGAAAGCCAAAAACATTCAGTACTTC
TRBV7-3,TRBD2,TRBJ2-2,many,CASSLRLAGGLNTGELFF,TGTGCCAGCAGCTTAAGGCTAGCGGGGGGGCTAAACACCGGGGAGCTGTTTTTT
TRBV7-9,NA,TRBJ1-1,many,CASSFGSEAFF,TGTGCCAGCAGCTTTGGGTCTGAAGCTTTCTTT
TRBV4-3,TRBD1,TRBJ1-5,many,CASSQRTGRGDQPQHF,TGCGCCAGCAGCCAAAGGACAGGGAGGGGAGATCAGCCCCAGCATTTT
TRBV12-3/TRBV12-4,NA,TRBJ2-5,many,CASSLEGMVGTQYF,TGTGCCAGCAGTTTAGAGGGGATGGTCGGGACCCAGTACTTC
TRBV20-1,NA,TRBJ2-3,many,CSALVGTLLTDTQYF,TGCAGTGCTCTAGTCGGGACCCTTCTCACAGATACGCAGTATTTT
TRBV29-1,TRBD1,TRBJ2-7,many,CSASRDRAYEQYF,TGCAGCGCCAGCCGGGACAGGGCATACGAGCAGTACTTC
TRBV29-1,NA,TRBJ2-1,few,CSVVSLRDSYNEQFF,TGCAGCGTTGTATCGCTGCGGGACTCCTACAATGAGCAGTTCTTC
TRBV28,TRBD2,TRBJ2-7,few,CASSFPAFGRSSYEQYF,TGTGCCAGCAGTTTCCCGGCGTTCGGGAGGAGCTCCTACGAGCAGTACTTC
TRBV5-4,TRBD1,TRBJ2-2,many,CASSPRQGERSGELFF,TGTGCCAGCAGCCCCCGACAGGGGGAGAGGTCCGGGGAGCTGTTTTTT